One TCR beta chain is described in this entry. Its target is unknown. The data stem from a study of blood T cells in healthy people across ages. Study information: In model experiments, template switching was able to capture about one barcoded beta molecule for every two T cells that were present.

Germline V lookup: CDR1 SGHTA, CDR2 FQGNSA. The CDR3 has 14 residues. V lost 5 bases to trimming and J lost 5 bases; unmatched junction nucleotides: 6. Extraction yielded at least 5 micrograms of total RNA per sample. The study, taken as a whole, reports: Unsorted PBMC input precluded a conclusive naive versus antigen-experienced comparison.

A J-beta primer mix and a sample-barcoded 5' primer were used in a second PCR of roughly 7 to 12 cycles. TCRdb recomputed calls from the 5' RACE reads with MiXCR, one row per CDR3 protein. In the table there are roughly 800,000 distinct CDR3 sequences, roughly 60% of which are singletons. V gene TRBV7-2 combines with J gene TRBJ2-1; 7 positions agree with TRBD2. Source material: blood. This TCR derives from a man aged 25 to 40 in good health. CDR3 sequence (DNA): TGTGCCAGCAGCGCCACTAGCGACCACAATGAGCAGTTCTTC. It is translated as CASSATSDHNEQFF.